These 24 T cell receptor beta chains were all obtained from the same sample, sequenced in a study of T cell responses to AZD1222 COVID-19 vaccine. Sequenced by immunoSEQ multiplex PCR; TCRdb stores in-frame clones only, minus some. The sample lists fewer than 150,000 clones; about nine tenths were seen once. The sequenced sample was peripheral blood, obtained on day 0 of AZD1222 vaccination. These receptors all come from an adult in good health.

CDR3 sequence: CASSMPGETQYF. The CDR3, as DNA: TGTGCCAGTAGTATGCCCGGGGAGACCCAGTACTTC. The chain joins TRBV19 to TRBJ2-5; D call uncertain. CDR3 length: 12 residues. The V gene's germline CDR1 is LNHDA and CDR2 SQIVND (reference sequence). With 3 bases removed from V and 5 bases from J, the gap between germline ends came to 7 bases.

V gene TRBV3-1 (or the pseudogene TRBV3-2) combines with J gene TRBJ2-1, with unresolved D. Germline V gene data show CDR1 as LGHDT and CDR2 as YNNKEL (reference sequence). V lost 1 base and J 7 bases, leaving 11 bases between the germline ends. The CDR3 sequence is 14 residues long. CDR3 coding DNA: TGTGCCAGCAGCCAAGTGGGCCTCGTAAATGAGCAGTTCTTC. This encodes CASSQVGLVNEQFF.

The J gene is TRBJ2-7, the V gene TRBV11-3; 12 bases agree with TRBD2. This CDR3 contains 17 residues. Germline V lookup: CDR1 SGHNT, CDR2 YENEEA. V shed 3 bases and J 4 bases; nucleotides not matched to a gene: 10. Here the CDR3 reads CASSLALRLAGDYEQYF. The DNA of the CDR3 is TGTGCCAGCAGCTTGGCGTTACGACTAGCGGGAGATTACGAGCAGTACTTC.

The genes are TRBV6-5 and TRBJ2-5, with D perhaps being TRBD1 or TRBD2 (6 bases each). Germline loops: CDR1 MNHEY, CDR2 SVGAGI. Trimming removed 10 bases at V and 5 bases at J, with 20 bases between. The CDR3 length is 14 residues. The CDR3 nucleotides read TGTGCCACGCTTGCAGGGGCCCGGGGGGAGACCCAGTACTTC. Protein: CATLAGARGETQYF.

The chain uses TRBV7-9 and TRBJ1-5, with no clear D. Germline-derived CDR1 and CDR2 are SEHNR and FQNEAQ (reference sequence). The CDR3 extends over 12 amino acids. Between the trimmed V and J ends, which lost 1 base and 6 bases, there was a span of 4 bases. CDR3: CASSLESQPQHF. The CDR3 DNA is TGTGCCAGCAGCTTAGAGAGTCAGCCCCAGCATTTT.

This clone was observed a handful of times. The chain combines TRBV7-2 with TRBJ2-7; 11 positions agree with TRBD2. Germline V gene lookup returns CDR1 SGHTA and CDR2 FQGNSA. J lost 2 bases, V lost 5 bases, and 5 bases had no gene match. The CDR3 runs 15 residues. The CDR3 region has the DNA TGTGCCAGCAGCCCACTAGCGGGAGTCCCCTACGAGCAGTACTTC. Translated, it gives CASSPLAGVPYEQYF.

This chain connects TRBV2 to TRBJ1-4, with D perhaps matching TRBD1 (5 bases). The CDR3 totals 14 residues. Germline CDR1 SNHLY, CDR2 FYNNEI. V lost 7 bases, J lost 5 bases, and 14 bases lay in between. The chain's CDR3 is CASKSGTGNEKLFF. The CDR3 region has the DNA TGTGCCAGCAAATCGGGAACAGGAAATGAAAAACTGTTTTTT.

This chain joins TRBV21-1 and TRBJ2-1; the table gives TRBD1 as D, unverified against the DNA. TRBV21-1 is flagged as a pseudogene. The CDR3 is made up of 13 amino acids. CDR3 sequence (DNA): TGTGCCACTCAGACAGGGTTGGTAGGGGAGCAGTTCTTC. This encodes CATQTGLVGEQFF.

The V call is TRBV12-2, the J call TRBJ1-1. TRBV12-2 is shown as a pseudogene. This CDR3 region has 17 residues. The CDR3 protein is CARSVRTITFMNTEAFF. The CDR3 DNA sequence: TGTGCAAGATCAGTCAGGACGATTACTTTCATGAACACTGAAGCTTTCTTT.

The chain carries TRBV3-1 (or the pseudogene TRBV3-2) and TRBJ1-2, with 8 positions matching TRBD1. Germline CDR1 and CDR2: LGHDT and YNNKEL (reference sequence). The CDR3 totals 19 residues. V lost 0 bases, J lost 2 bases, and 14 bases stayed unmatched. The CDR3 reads CASSQEQVWSPGGNYGYTF. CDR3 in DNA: TGTGCCAGCAGCCAAGAACAAGTTTGGTCGCCAGGGGGCAACTATGGCTACACCTTC.

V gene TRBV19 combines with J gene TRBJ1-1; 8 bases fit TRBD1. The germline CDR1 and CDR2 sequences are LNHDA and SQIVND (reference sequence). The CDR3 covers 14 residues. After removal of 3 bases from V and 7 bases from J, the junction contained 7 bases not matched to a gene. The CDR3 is CASSIAGGPVEAFF. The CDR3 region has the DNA TGTGCCAGTAGTATCGCAGGGGGCCCGGTTGAAGCTTTCTTT.

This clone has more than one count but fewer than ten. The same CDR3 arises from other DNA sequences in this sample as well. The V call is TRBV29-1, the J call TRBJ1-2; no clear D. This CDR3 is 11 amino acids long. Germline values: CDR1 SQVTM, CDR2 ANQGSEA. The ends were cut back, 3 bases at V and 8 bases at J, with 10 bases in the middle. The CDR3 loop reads CSVDGSGGYTF. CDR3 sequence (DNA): TGCAGCGTTGATGGGTCGGGCGGCTACACCTTC.

Here the CDR3 reads CASLDRTVSPLHF. Written as DNA, the CDR3 is TGTGCCTCTCTAGACAGGACCGTTTCACCCCTCCACTTT. The rearrangement links TRBV30 to TRBJ1-6; tentatively, D is TRBD1 (6 bases). The germline V and J ends were trimmed by 7 bases and 9 bases, with 16 bases remaining between them. The germline V gene encodes CDR1 GTSNPN and CDR2 SVGIG (reference sequence). This CDR3 is built from 13 residues. Combining the CDR3 with reference TRBV30 and TRBJ1-6 gives the whole variable domain SQTIHQWPATLVQPVGSPLSLECTVEGTSNPNLYWYRQAAGRGLQLLFYSVGIGQISSEVPQNLSASRPQDRQFILSSKKLLLSDSGFYLCASLDRTVSPLHFGNGTRLTVT.

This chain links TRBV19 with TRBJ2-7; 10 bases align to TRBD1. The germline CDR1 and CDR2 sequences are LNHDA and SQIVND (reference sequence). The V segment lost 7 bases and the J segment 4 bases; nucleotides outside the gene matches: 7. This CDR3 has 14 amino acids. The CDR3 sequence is CASTSGTGVYEQYF. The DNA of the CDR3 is TGTGCCAGTACCTCGGGGACAGGGGTTTACGAGCAGTACTTC.

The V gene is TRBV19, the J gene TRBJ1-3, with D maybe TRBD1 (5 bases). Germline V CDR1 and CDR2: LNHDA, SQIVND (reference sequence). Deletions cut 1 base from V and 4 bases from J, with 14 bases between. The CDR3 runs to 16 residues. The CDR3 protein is CASSIAAGTVGNTIYF. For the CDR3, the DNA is TGTGCCAGTAGTATAGCGGCGGGGACGGTCGGAAACACCATATATTTT.

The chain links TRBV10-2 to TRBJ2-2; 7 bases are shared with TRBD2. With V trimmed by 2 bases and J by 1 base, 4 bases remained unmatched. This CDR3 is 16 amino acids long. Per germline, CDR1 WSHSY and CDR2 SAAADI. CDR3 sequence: CASSEQRGRNTGELFF. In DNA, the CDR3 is TGCGCCAGCAGTGAGCAGCGCGGGAGGAACACCGGGGAGCTGTTTTTT.

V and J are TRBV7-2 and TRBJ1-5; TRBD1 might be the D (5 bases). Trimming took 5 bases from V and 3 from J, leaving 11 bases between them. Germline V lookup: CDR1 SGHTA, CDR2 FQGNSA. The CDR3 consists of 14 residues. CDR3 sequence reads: CASSAGGYNQPQHF. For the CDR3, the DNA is TGTGCCAGCAGCGCGGGGGGATACAATCAGCCCCAGCATTTT.

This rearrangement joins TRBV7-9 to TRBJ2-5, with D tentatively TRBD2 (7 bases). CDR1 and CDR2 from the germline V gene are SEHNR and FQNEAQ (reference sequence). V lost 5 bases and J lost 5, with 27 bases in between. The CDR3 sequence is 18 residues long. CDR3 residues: CASSTPGTPGGGRETQYF. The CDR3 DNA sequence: TGTGCCAGCAGCACCCCCGGGACACCTGGGGGGGGACGGGAGACCCAGTACTTC.

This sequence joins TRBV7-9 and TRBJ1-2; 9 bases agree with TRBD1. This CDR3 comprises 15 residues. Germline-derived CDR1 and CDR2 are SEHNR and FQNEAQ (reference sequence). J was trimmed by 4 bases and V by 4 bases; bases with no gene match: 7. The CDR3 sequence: CASSSGQGTIYGYTF. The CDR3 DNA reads TGTGCCAGCAGCTCCGGACAGGGGACGATCTATGGCTACACCTTC.

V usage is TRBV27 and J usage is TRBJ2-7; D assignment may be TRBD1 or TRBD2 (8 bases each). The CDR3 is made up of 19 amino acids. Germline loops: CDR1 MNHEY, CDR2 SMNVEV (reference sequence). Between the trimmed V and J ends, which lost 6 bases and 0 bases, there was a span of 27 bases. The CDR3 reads CASSPGGGQRELSSYEQYF. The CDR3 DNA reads TGTGCCAGCAGCCCAGGGGGCGGGCAGCGGGAGCTAAGCTCCTACGAGCAGTACTTC.

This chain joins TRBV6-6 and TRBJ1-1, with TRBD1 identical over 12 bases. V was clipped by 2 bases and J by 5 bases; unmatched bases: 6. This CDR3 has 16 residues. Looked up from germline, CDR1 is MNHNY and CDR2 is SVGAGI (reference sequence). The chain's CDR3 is CASSYGGDRGRTEAFF. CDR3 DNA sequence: TGTGCCAGCAGTTACGGGGGGGACAGGGGGCGAACTGAAGCTTTCTTT.

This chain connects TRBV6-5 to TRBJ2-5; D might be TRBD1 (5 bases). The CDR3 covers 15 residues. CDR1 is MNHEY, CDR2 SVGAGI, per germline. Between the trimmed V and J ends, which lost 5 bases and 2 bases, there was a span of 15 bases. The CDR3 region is CASSRFPDRQETQYF. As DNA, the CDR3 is TGTGCCAGCAGTAGGTTCCCTGACAGACAAGAGACCCAGTACTTC.

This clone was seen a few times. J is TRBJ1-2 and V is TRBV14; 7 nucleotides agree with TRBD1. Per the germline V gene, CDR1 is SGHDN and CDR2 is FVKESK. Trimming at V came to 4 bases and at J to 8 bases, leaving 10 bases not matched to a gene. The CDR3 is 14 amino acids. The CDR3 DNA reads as TGTGCCAGCAGCCCCCAGACAGGGAGGGAAGGCTACACCTTC. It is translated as CASSPQTGREGYTF.

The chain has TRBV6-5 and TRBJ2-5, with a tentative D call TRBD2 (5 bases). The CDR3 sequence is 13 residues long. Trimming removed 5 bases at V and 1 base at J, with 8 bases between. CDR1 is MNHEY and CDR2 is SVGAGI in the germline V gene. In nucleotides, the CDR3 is TGTGCCAGCAGTCGAGGGCTCCAAGAGACCCAGTACTTC. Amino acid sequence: CASSRGLQETQYF.